This is a list of T cell receptor beta chains from one sample in a study of blood T cell repertoires in COVID-19. Profiling relied on immunoSEQ multiplex PCR, and the TCRdb table lists in-frame clones only, not all of them. This table has a few hundred thousand clones, 80% to 90% appearing once. The sample taken for sequencing was PBMCs or T cells enriched from blood (not recorded which). These TCRs come from a woman in her fifties or sixties who had recovered from COVID-19. CDR3s include the opening cysteine and the closing phenylalanine or tryptophan. The D gene is left open where the match is weak. Clone size is not always given. Where it is, it says once, few, many or a class for expanded clones.

D gene,clone size,J gene,V gene,CDR3 DNA,CDR3 protein
.,.,TRBJ1-2,TRBV28,TGTGCCAGCAGCTCACCTGAGGCAGGGAACTATGGCTACACCTTC,CASSSPEAGNYGYTF
TRBD1,.,TRBJ1-1,TRBV28,TGTGCCAGCAGTTTAGACAGGGTAGGTGCAGCTTTCTTT,CASSLDRVGAAFF
.,.,TRBJ1-1,TRBV6-2/TRBV6-3,TGTGCCAGCAGTTACGTGATGCGGACTGAAGCTTTCTTT,CASSYVMRTEAFF
TRBD1,.,TRBJ1-5,TRBV28,TGTGCCAGCAGTTTTAGGGGACAGGGTCATCAGCCCCAGCATTTT,CASSFRGQGHQPQHF
.,.,TRBJ1-6,TRBV28,TGTGCCAGCCAGGTGGGGGCGGATAGTTCACCCCTCCACTTT,CASQVGADSSPLHF
.,.,TRBJ1-2,TRBV6-5,TGTGCCAGCAGATACCCAGGCCCCTATGGCTACACCTTC,CASRYPGPYGYTF
TRBD1,.,TRBJ2-2,TRBV4-2,TGTGCCAGCAGCCAAATGTACAGGGGCGCCGGGGAGCTGTTTTTT,CASSQMYRGAGELFF
.,.,TRBJ1-2,TRBV24-1,TGTGCCACCAGTGATCCGTATAACTATGGCTACACCTTC,CATSDPYNYGYTF
TRBD1,.,TRBJ2-7,TRBV3-1/TRBV3-2,TGTGCCAGCAGCCAAACGACAGGGATAAGCTACGAGCAGTACTTC,CASSQTTGISYEQYF
TRBD2,.,TRBJ2-5,TRBV11-2,TGTGCCAGCAGCCCAGGCCTAGCGGGAGGGCAAGAGACCCAGTACTTC,CASSPGLAGGQETQYF
TRBD2,.,TRBJ2-7,TRBV7-6,TGTGCCAGCAGCGAACTAGCGGGAGCTTACGAGCAGTACTTC,CASSELAGAYEQYF
TRBD1,.,TRBJ2-4,TRBV28,TGTGCCAGCAGGGGACAGGGATACATTCAGTACTTC,CASRGQGYIQYF
.,once,TRBJ2-7,TRBV19,TGTGCCAGTAGTGTGGGGGGGGCCGGATTCCCGGTGTACTTC,CASSVGGAGFPVYF
.,.,TRBJ1-1,TRBV7-9,TGTGCCAGCAGGCTGGACAGCCAGAACACTGAAGCTTTCTTT,CASRLDSQNTEAFF
.,.,TRBJ1-5,TRBV15,TGTGCCACCAGCAGAGTTCGGGGTCGCAATCAGCCCCAGCATTTT,CATSRVRGRNQPQHF
.,.,TRBJ2-1,TRBV23-1,TGCGCCAGCAACGAGGGACTCATCTGGTATTACAATGAGCAGTTCTTC,CASNEGLIWYYNEQFF
.,.,TRBJ1-3,TRBV28,TGTGCCAGCAGTTTAGGCAGGGCTGGAAACACCATATATTTT,CASSLGRAGNTIYF
.,.,TRBJ2-1,TRBV19,TGTGCCAGTAGTATAGAGAGGGGGTCCTACAATGAGCAGTTCTTC,CASSIERGSYNEQFF
TRBD2,.,TRBJ2-1,TRBV10-3,TGTGCCATCAAACAGACTAGCGGGAGCCCTTTCAATGAGCAGTTCTTC,CAIKQTSGSPFNEQFF
TRBD1,.,TRBJ1-6,TRBV19,TGTGCCACGAGCGTTACAGGGGAGGATTCACCCCTCCACTTT,CATSVTGEDSPLHF
.,.,TRBJ1-4,TRBV5-5,TGTGCCAGCAGCTTGGTCTGGAGGCAGGGGAGTGAAAAACTGTTTTTT,CASSLVWRQGSEKLFF
.,few,TRBJ2-1,TRBV12-5,TGTGCTAGTGGTTTGGAAACTGCGTACAATGAGCAGTTCTTC,CASGLETAYNEQFF
.,.,TRBJ2-7,TRBV14,TGTGCCAGCAGCCAGGACAGCTCCTACGAGCAGTACTTC,CASSQDSSYEQYF
TRBD1,few,TRBJ2-7,TRBV28,TGTGCCAGCATTCTTTCTATAGGGCAGGGGGCGATGGAGCAGTACTTC,CASILSIGQGAMEQYF
.,.,TRBJ2-7,TRBV11-1,TGTGCCAGCAGCCCACCGATAGCCTACGAGCAGTACTTC,CASSPPIAYEQYF
.,few,TRBJ1-5,TRBV7-8,TGTGCCAGCAGCCTCTTTATTGGGACAACCATTTCTTATAGCAATCAGCCCCAGCATTTT,CASSLFIGTTISYSNQPQHF
.,.,TRBJ2-5,TRBV9,TGTGCCAGCAGCGTAGACCGACAGATCCAAGAGACCCAGTACTTC,CASSVDRQIQETQYF
TRBD2,few,TRBJ2-3,TRBV2,TGTGCCAGCAGTGATCGGGAGGGGAGCACAGATACGCAGTATTTT,CASSDREGSTDTQYF
.,.,TRBJ1-1,TRBV6-6,TGTGCCAGCAGTTACGCCAGTGAAGCTTTCTTT,CASSYASEAFF
TRBD1,.,TRBJ2-5,TRBV24-1,TGTGCCACCAGTGAAACCGGGACAGACGAGACCCAGTACTTC,CATSETGTDETQYF
.,.,TRBJ2-1,TRBV3-1/TRBV3-2,TGTGCCAGCAGCCCGAGGCCTCCTGAGTACAATGAGCAGTTCTTC,CASSPRPPEYNEQFF
.,.,TRBJ1-1,TRBV5-1,TGCGCCAGTCAGGGAGGCCCGAACACTGAAGCTTTCTTT,CASQGGPNTEAFF
.,.,TRBJ2-1,TRBV7-2,TGTGCCAGCAGACTTTCAGGGGAGACTGAGCAGTTCTTC,CASRLSGETEQFF
.,.,TRBJ1-1,TRBV19,TGTGCCAGTAGTCAGGGTGTGAACACTGAAGCTTTCTTT,CASSQGVNTEAFF
TRBD1,.,TRBJ1-6,TRBV27,TGTGCCAGCAGTTACCTATCGGGACAGATTTTTTCACCCCTCCACTTT,CASSYLSGQIFSPLHF
TRBD2,.,TRBJ2-1,TRBV3-1/TRBV3-2,TGTGCCAGCAGCCAAGATAAACTAGCGGGGCTGAGCTCCTACAATGAGCAGTTCTTC,CASSQDKLAGLSSYNEQFF
TRBD1,.,TRBJ1-5,TRBV19,TGTGCCAGTACCCTTACGACAGGGGATCAGCCCCAGCATTTT,CASTLTTGDQPQHF